Below, 25 T cell receptor beta chains from the same sample are listed, as sequenced in a study of CD8+ T cells in alopecia areata. The treatment denotes: oral pan-JAK inhibitor, 5-10 mg twice daily. Following extraction, RNA underwent reverse transcription to cDNA, which served as the sequencing template. Clones were sequenced by immunoSEQ multiplex PCR, and TCRdb holds only the in-frame ones, with some missing. This sample has 150,000 to 200,000 clones, with roughly 60% found just once. The sample was CD4+ T cells sorted from blood, taken at week 24, from a patient treated with tofacitinib. The source is a human donor with alopecia areata.

Only a few counts were recorded for this clone. The rearrangement links TRBV30 to TRBJ2-7; no reliable D call. The V end was cut by 7 bases, the J end by 0 bases, with 10 bases between. CDR3 length equals 12 residues. CDR1 is GTSNPN and CDR2 is SVGIG in the germline V gene (reference sequence). CDR3 nucleotides: TGTGCCTTCCGGGTAAACTCCTACGAGCAGTACTTC. Amino acids: CAFRVNSYEQYF.

The chain has TRBV4-1 and TRBJ2-5; D remains unclear. The CDR3 consists of 16 residues. Germline loops: CDR1 MGHRA, CDR2 YSYEKL. V shed 0 bases and J shed 5 bases, with 16 bases lying between them. The CDR3 DNA reads as TGCGCCAGCAGCCAAGATGTTCGGCAGAGGAGCGAGACCCAGTACTTC. This translates into CASSQDVRQRSETQYF.

The chain couples TRBV5-1 to TRBJ1-1; D is possibly TRBD1 (6 bases). The CDR3 runs to 15 residues. The germline V gene encodes CDR1 SGHRS and CDR2 YFSETQ. V was trimmed by 4 bases and J by 5 bases, leaving 18 bases between them. The CDR3 coding sequence is TGCGCCAGCAGCCTAGAACAGGGAGCTCGGACTGAAGCTTTCTTT. Encoded protein: CASSLEQGARTEAFF.

V gene TRBV30 combines with J gene TRBJ2-3; no reliable D call. The CDR3 is made up of 15 amino acids. The germline V gene has CDR1 GTSNPN and CDR2 SVGIG (reference sequence). The ends were cut back, 0 bases at V and 0 bases at J, with 10 bases in the middle. The CDR3 reads CAWSVLGSSTDTQYF. Here the CDR3 DNA reads TGTGCCTGGAGTGTACTTGGAAGTAGCACAGATACGCAGTATTTT.

This clone was seen more than once but under ten times. The V gene is TRBV5-1, the J gene TRBJ2-3, with D possibly TRBD1 on 6 matching bases. V dropped 0 bases and J dropped 4 bases, with 9 bases sitting between them. Germline V gene data show CDR1 as SGHRS and CDR2 as YFSETQ. This CDR3 is built from 14 residues. CDR3 nucleotide sequence: TGCGCCAGCAGCTTGGACAGGGCCGCAGATACGCAGTATTTT. Translating gives CASSLDRAADTQYF.

V and J are TRBV9 and TRBJ1-6, with a tentative D call TRBD1 (5 bases). Germline CDR1 and CDR2: SGDLS and YYNGEE. The V end lost 0 bases, the J end lost 6 bases, and 7 bases lay between the germline ends. The length of the CDR3 is 14 residues. This chain's CDR3 is CASSVGGSNSPLHF. The CDR3 DNA reads as TGTGCCAGCAGCGTAGGGGGGAGTAATTCACCCCTCCACTTT.

The chain has TRBV7-3 and TRBJ1-1; D unclear. The length of the CDR3 is 12 residues. Germline-derived CDR1 and CDR2 are SGHTA and FQGTGA. With 4 bases removed from V and 9 bases from J, the gap between germline ends came to 12 bases. The CDR3 coding sequence is TGTGCCAGCAGCTCCCCTGGCAAGAAAGCTTTCTTT. It translates to CASSSPGKKAFF.

The rearrangement links TRBV6-1 to TRBJ1-2, with 8 bases lining up with TRBD1. Losses at the gene ends were 2 bases for V and 4 bases for J; bases not matched to a gene: 6. This CDR3 region has 15 residues. Germline CDR1 and CDR2: MNHNS and SASEGT. CDR3 nucleotide sequence: TGTGCCAGCAGTGAACTGGTCGGACAGGGCTATGGCTACACCTTC. Translating it yields CASSELVGQGYGYTF.

This CDR3 is CASSEGAGYTF. The CDR3 coding sequence is TGTGCCAGCAGTGAAGGGGCTGGCTACACCTTC. This chain connects TRBV6-1 to TRBJ1-2; the D is unclear. Germline CDR1 reads MNHNS; CDR2 reads SASEGT. The CDR3 extends over 11 amino acids. Trimming took 1 base from V and 7 from J, leaving 4 bases between them.

The genes are TRBV7-9 and TRBJ2-7; 7 bases are a match to TRBD1. Trimming removed 5 bases from V and 0 bases from J; junction bases left unmatched: 10. Germline assignment: CDR1 SEHNR and CDR2 FQNEAQ (reference sequence). The CDR3 has 16 amino acids. For the CDR3, the DNA is TGTGCCAGCAGCACCGACAGGGTTACCACCTCCTACGAGCAGTACTTC. Translating it yields CASSTDRVTTSYEQYF. Together with reference TRBV7-9 and TRBJ2-7, the CDR3 gives the full variable domain: DTGVSQNPRHKITKRGQNVTFRCDPISEHNRLYWYRQTLGQGPEFLTYFQNEAQLEKSRLLSDRFSAERPKGSFSTLEIQRTEQGDSAMYLCASSTDRVTTSYEQYFGPGTRLTVT.

Here the CDR3 reads CASTLDTPTSYEQYF. The CDR3 DNA is TGTGCCAGCACCTTGGACACGCCGACCTCCTACGAGCAGTACTTC. V gene TRBV2 combines with J gene TRBJ2-7, with D possibly being TRBD1 (5 bases). CDR1 and CDR2 from the germline V gene are SNHLY and FYNNEI. With 7 bases removed from V and 0 bases from J, the gap between germline ends came to 16 bases. The CDR3 extends over 15 amino acids.

V is TRBV30 and J is TRBJ1-5, with D possibly being TRBD1 (5 bases). Looked up from germline, CDR1 is GTSNPN and CDR2 is SVGIG (reference sequence). The CDR3 loop spans 14 amino acids. Between the trimmed V and J ends, which lost 2 bases and 6 bases, there was a span of 14 bases. The CDR3 bases are TGTGCCTGGAGTCCCTCGGGGGGGAGTCAGCCCCAGCATTTT. This encodes CAWSPSGGSQPQHF.

This clone was seen ten or more times. The chain has TRBV2 and TRBJ2-7; TRBD2 aligns across 9 bases. Looked up from germline, CDR1 is SNHLY and CDR2 is FYNNEI. After removal of 6 bases from V and 4 bases from J, the junction contained 10 bases not matched to a gene. The CDR3 is made up of 15 amino acids. This CDR3 reads CASRNELAGTYEQYF. The DNA for the CDR3 is TGTGCCAGCAGAAACGAGCTAGCGGGGACATACGAGCAGTACTTC.

This clone has only a few counts. The genes are TRBV6-6 and TRBJ2-1; D unclear. CDR1 and CDR2 (germline): MNHNY, SVGAGI (reference sequence). This CDR3 has 12 residues. V was shortened by 2 bases and J by 10 bases, with 9 bases between the two germline ends. In DNA form, the CDR3 reads TGTGCCAGCAGTTACCCTCACTTAGAGCAGTTCTTC. It codes for CASSYPHLEQFF.

This rearrangement joins TRBV30 to TRBJ1-5; D gene uncertain. This CDR3 region has 14 residues. Germline V gene lookup returns CDR1 GTSNPN and CDR2 SVGIG (reference sequence). Trimming took off 3 bases at V and 4 bases at J, with 13 bases between the two ends. CDR3 nucleotide sequence: TGTGCCTGGAGCGCCGGGCCCACGAATCAGCCCCAGCATTTT. Its translation is CAWSAGPTNQPQHF.

Comment on this clone: This CDR3 is also generated by other DNA sequences in the sample. The genes are TRBV30 and TRBJ2-3; D is unresolved. This CDR3 region has 13 residues. The germline gives CDR1 GTSNPN, CDR2 SVGIG (reference sequence). Trimming took off 3 bases at V and 3 bases at J, with 10 bases between the two ends. CDR3 coding DNA: TGTGCCTGGAGCGTCGGTGGGACAGATACGCAGTATTTT. Its protein is CAWSVGGTDTQYF.

The chain joins TRBV30 to TRBJ2-1; D is perhaps TRBD2 (5 bases). This CDR3 is 13 amino acids long. CDR1 is GTSNPN and CDR2 is SVGIG in the germline V gene (reference sequence). Trimming removed 2 bases at V and 2 bases at J, with 7 bases between. CDR3 coding DNA: TGTGCCTGGAGTCGGGGAACCTACAATGAGCAGTTCTTC. Translating it yields CAWSRGTYNEQFF.

The chain recombines TRBV2 with TRBJ1-4; D is uncertain. This CDR3 is 11 amino acids long. Trimming removed 2 bases at V and 6 bases at J, with 1 base between. CDR1 SNHLY and CDR2 FYNNEI come from the germline V gene. The CDR3 sequence is CASSEYEKLFF. Written as DNA, the CDR3 is TGTGCCAGCAGTGAATATGAAAAACTGTTTTTT.

The rearrangement links TRBV5-1 to TRBJ2-7, with D unresolved. Per germline, CDR1 SGHRS and CDR2 YFSETQ. This CDR3 region has 14 residues. Trimming left V 4 bases short and J 3 bases short, with 14 bases between. The CDR3 DNA reads as TGCGCCAGCAGCCCGCCGAACGCGGTCTACGAGCAGTACTTC. Amino acid sequence: CASSPPNAVYEQYF.

V is TRBV4-1 and J is TRBJ2-3, with TRBD2 matching 15 bases. The length of the CDR3 is 18 residues. The ends lost 4 bases at V and 1 base at J; junction bases unmatched: 6. In germline, CDR1 is MGHRA, CDR2 YSYEKL. Here the CDR3 DNA reads TGCGCCAGCAGCCCCGGACTAGCGGGGGGGCCGGGCACAGATACGCAGTATTTT. Translation: CASSPGLAGGPGTDTQYF.

The chain joins TRBV4-3 to TRBJ2-4; the match to TRBD1 covers 10 bases. V shed 0 bases, J shed 9 bases, and the junction held 11 bases outside the gene matches. Germline V gives CDR1 LGHNA, CDR2 YSLEER. This CDR3 has 17 residues. CDR3 coding DNA: TGCGCCAGCAGCCAAGAGCTACTCGACAGGGGGCACGGCATTCAGTACTTC. Encoded protein: CASSQELLDRGHGIQYF.

In this sample, this clone turned up a few times. The chain uses TRBV5-4 and TRBJ2-4; TRBD2 matches at 11 bases. The J segment lost 6 bases and the V segment lost 4 bases, leaving 12 bases of the junction unmatched. Germline CDR1 and CDR2: SGHNT and YYREEE (reference sequence). This CDR3 region has 17 residues. The CDR3 loop is CASSPGVAGGPTNIQYF. The CDR3 DNA sequence: TGTGCCAGCAGCCCCGGGGTAGCGGGGGGGCCGACAAACATTCAGTACTTC.

The rearrangement uses TRBV5-1 and TRBJ2-5; D might be TRBD1 (6 bases). Germline CDR1 and CDR2: SGHRS and YFSETQ. V was trimmed by 0 bases and J by 4 bases, leaving 10 bases between them. The CDR3 has 14 residues. CDR3 in amino acids: CASSLAGRGETQYF. The CDR3 DNA sequence: TGCGCCAGCAGCTTGGCGGGCAGGGGAGAGACCCAGTACTTC.

The chain links TRBV30 to TRBJ1-1; tentatively, D is TRBD1 (5 bases). From germline, CDR1 is GTSNPN and CDR2 SVGIG (reference sequence). CDR3 size: 13 residues. V was clipped by 1 base and J by 3 bases, with 9 bases between them. Written as DNA, the CDR3 is TGTGCCTGGAGTGCCAGGGCTTACACTGAAGCTTTCTTT. Translated: CAWSARAYTEAFF. The full variable domain, its missing parts supplied by reference TRBV30 and TRBJ1-1, is SQTIHQWPATLVQPVGSPLSLECTVEGTSNPNLYWYRQAAGRGLQLLFYSVGIGQISSEVPQNLSASRPQDRQFILSSKKLLLSDSGFYLCAWSARAYTEAFFGQGTRLTVV.

The chain recombines TRBV9 with TRBJ2-5; 11 nucleotides align to TRBD2. J gave up 5 bases and V 3 bases, and 3 bases lay outside the gene matches. This CDR3 spans 14 amino acids. Looked up from germline, CDR1 is SGDLS and CDR2 is YYNGEE. CDR3: CASSATSGAETQYF. The CDR3 DNA reads TGTGCCAGCAGCGCGACTAGCGGGGCGGAGACCCAGTACTTC.